This T cell receptor (beta chain) was documented in a study of molecular identifiers for immune sequencing clone quantification. Study-level background: Replicate RNA came from around 18,000 or 91,000 naive CD8 cells and was split five ways, and four parts were sequenced.

General study points: Spiked Jurkat TCR RNA from one cell was reportedly detectable among about 910,000 naive cells.

TCRdb called the PCR reads again in MiXCR, with one record for every CDR3 protein. The data contain under 600,000 distinct CDR3 sequences, 20% to 25% of them singletons. This CDR3 comprises 10 residues. Germline V gene data show CDR1 as SQVTM and CDR2 as ANQGSEA. V was pared by 4 bases and J by 9 bases, with 7 bases between. Worth noting for this clonotype: Its antigen is currently unknown.

Libraries from naive CD8 cells were generated from around 18,000 to 910,000 sorted cells (with 10%, 30% or 50% RNA). Sorting recovered naive CD8 T cells on a CD8+CD4-CCR7+CD45RA+ profile. The rearrangement links TRBV29-1 to TRBJ2-1, with no clear D. Sequenced input: naive CD8+ T cells from blood, with Jurkat cell RNA spiked in. The subset here: FACS-sorted CD8+CD4-CCR7+CD45RA+ naive T cells. The clonotype comes from a human donor in good health. Some libraries in this study had Jurkat cell RNA spiked in. For the CDR3, the DNA is TGCAGCGTTGCTATAGGTGAGCAGTTCTTC. As protein: CSVAIGEQFF.